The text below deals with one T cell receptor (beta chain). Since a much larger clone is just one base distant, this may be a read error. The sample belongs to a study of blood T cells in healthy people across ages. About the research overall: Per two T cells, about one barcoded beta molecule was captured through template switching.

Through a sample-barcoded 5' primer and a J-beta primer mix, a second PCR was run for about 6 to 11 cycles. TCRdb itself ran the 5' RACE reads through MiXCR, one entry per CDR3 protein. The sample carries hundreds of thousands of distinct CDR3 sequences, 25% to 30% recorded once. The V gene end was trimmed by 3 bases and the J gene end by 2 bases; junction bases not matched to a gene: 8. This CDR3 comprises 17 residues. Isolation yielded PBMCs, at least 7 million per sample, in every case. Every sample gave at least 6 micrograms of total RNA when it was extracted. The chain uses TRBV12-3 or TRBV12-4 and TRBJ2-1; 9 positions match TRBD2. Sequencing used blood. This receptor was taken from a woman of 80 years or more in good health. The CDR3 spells CASSLSPGLAAYNEQFF. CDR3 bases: TGTGCCAGCAGTTTGAGCCCGGGACTAGCAGCCTACAATGAGCAGTTCTTC.